This T cell receptor beta chain originates from a study of T cell responses to AZD1222 COVID-19 vaccine. J gave up 5 bases and V 5 bases, and 9 bases lay outside the gene matches. CDR1 and CDR2 (germline): SGHRS, YFSETQ. The CDR3 is 14 residues long. Profiling relied on immunoSEQ multiplex PCR, and the TCRdb table lists in-frame clones only, not all of them. The top ten clones hold under 11% of a sample with 200,000 or so clones, 92% of them seen once. Study-wide results and limits: Donors were chiefly white British, with a greater number of females, and clonal diversity was perhaps underestimated.

Remarks on this clone: Its specificity is not known.

The sequencing here drew on peripheral blood, taken on day 0 of AZD1222 vaccination. The V call is TRBV5-1, the J call TRBJ1-2, with 7 bases identical to TRBD1. The receptor's source is an adult in good health. This chain's CDR3 is CASRSTGSNYGYTF. CDR3 bases: TGCGCCAGCAGATCGACAGGGTCGAATTATGGCTACACCTTC.